This TCR beta chain is from a study of T cells in Graves' hyperthyroidism and ophthalmopathy (dated by TCRdb to the late 2010s). Regarding the study in general: Peripheral blood was collected at initial diagnosis, before any treatment. To identify distinguishing TCR V-J signatures, a discovery cohort of about 95 patients was used, comprising 40 to 45 with Graves' ophthalmopathy and 55 to 65 with stable Graves' hyperthyroidism. Whether ophthalmopathy could be predicted prospectively was tested in an independent validation cohort made up of under 20 hyperthyroidism patients plus 17 patients who later progressed to ophthalmopathy. The roughly 100 discovery patients were randomly divided into training and test sets at a 7:3 ratio. Thyroid tissue and blood T-cell repertoires from roughly six Graves' hyperthyroidism patients were also compared in the study. Once sampling was done, hyperthyroidism patients were given methimazole at a starting dose of 30 mg daily, whereas ophthalmopathy patients were given high-dose intravenous methylprednisolone. The paper reports TCR Vbeta CDR3 sequencing of fewer than 150 peripheral blood samples: fewer than 50 ophthalmopathy, 75 to 80 hyperthyroidism and about 17 progressor patients. Broad study findings and their caveats: Most expanded thyroid clonotypes (frequency above 0.001) were also detected in blood, suggesting blood repertoires may reflect thyroid immune responses. In cross-validation, a model built on a 13 V-J signature told ophthalmopathy apart from stable hyperthyroidism with roughly 87% sensitivity and roughly 82% specificity, and in testing the same model reached 80%/75%. Sample size was not statistically predetermined, and investigators were not blinded to group allocation. In validation, the model predicted progression to ophthalmopathy with around 71% sensitivity and 72% to 85% specificity, a median of 6.5 months before onset.

The TCR beta CDR3 regions were amplified from the RNA transcripts. For the first round of RT-PCR on the TCR CDR3, the HTBI primer set was used together with the Qiagen OneStep RT-PCR kit. The libraries were constructed in a second round of multiplex PCR and then size-selected and purified. Paired-end sequencing of the libraries was performed with 100 bp reads on an Illumina HiSeq2000. Under the source paper's analysis protocol: SOAPnuke was used to process the raw data, removing reads that contained adapters or uncalled bases, had a mean Phred below 15, or lacked an exact match to the constant primer or identifier. COPE v1.2.5 was used to merge the high-quality paired reads, and each unique nucleotide sequence was defined as a clonotype. MiTCR v1.1 was used to align clonotypes to the IMGT TRBV, TRBD and TRBJ reference segments. The analysis was restricted to V-J combinations with a frequency above 0.0001, which together covered 99.2% of the repertoires. A TCS score was defined as the ratio of F50 (clonal expansion) to E x V (chaos), with BLOSUM62-based TCRdist applied between CDR3 peptides within each V-J. Welch's t-statistics and random forest reduced fewer than 550 V-J features to 13, which were used in a naive Bayes classifier (R e1071). Through fastp at Q25 and MiXCR, TCRdb rebuilt clones from the public reads, retaining in-frame beta chains. Identical CDR3 protein sequences are pooled into one entry, listed with their most common genes and DNA. The V and J calls come from TCRdb's annotation, not from the publication. Present in this sample are about 500,000 distinct CDR3 sequences, roughly 15% of which were seen just once. Clones ranked in the top ten supply around 28% of the sample.

The sample holds many counts of this clonotype. The specificity of this receptor is unknown. No per-base quality is available; no much larger clone lies one base away. Relative to germline, V is 1 base shorter and J is 3 bases shorter, with 13 bases between their ends. CDR3 length: 15 amino acids, cysteine to phenylalanine. CDR3 DNA only is kept here, 45 bases in frame from base 1. CDR1 and CDR2, per the germline V gene, are SGHAT and FQNNGV. In the ophthalmopathy patients, disease was moderately to severely active, with a Clinical Activity Score of 3 or more, a NOSPECS grade of 4 or more, and a duration of less than 3 months. Any patient with an uncontrolled infection, another autoimmune disease, pregnancy or lactation was excluded. Diagnoses relied on clinical symptoms, serum thyroxine and TRAb, thyroid ultrasound and orbital computed tomography. PBMCs were isolated from around 10 ml of fresh peripheral blood by Ficoll-Paque density gradient centrifugation. Total RNA was extracted using Trizol reagent, and RNA quality was assessed on an Agilent 2100 Bioanalyzer.

The sequenced sample was blood. The receptor was derived from a woman in her thirties with Graves' ophthalmopathy. This chain joins TRBV11-2 to TRBJ2-7, with the D gene possibly TRBD1 or TRBD2, each one fitting 5 bases. The CDR3 region has the sequence CASSLGGQGRYEQYF. Read as DNA, the sequence is TGTGCCAGCAGCTTAGGGGGTCAGGGACGCTACGAGCAGTACTTC. Beyond the CDR3, the reference TRBV11-2 and TRBJ2-7 genes provide the residues; the full variable domain reads: EAGVAQSPRYKIIEKRQSVAFWCNPISGHATLYWYQQILGQGPKLLIQFQNNGVVDDSQLPKDRFSAERLKGVDSTLKIQPAKLEDSAVYLCASSLGGQGRYEQYFGPGTRLTVT.